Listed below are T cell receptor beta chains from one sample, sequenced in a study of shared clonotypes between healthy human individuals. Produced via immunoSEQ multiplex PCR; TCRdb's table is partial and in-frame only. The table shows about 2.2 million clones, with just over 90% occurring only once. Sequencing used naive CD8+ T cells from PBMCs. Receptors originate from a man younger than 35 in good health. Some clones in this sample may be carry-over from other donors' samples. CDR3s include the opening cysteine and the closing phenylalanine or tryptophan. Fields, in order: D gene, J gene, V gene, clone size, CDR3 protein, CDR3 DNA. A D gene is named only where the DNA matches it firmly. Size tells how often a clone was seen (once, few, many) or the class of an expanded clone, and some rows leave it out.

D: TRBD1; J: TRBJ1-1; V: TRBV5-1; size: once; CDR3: CASWKPGQGNTEAFF; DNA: TGCGCCAGTTGGAAGCCGGGACAGGGGAACACTGAAGCTTTCTTT
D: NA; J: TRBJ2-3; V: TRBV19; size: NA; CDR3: CASSIFQGGGTDTQYF; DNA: TGTGCCAGTAGTATCTTTCAGGGTGGCGGCACAGATACGCAGTATTTT
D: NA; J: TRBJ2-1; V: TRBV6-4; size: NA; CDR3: CASSDRGRTSYNEQFF; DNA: TGTGCCAGCAGTGACAGAGGCCGGACTTCCTACAATGAGCAGTTCTTC
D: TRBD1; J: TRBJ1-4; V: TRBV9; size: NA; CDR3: CASSGPTGANEKLFF; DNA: TGTGCCAGCAGCGGGCCGACAGGGGCTAATGAAAAACTGTTTTTT
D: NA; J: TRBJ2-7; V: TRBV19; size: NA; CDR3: CASSDLRDGARPYF; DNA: TGTGCCAGTAGTGACCTCCGGGACGGAGCACGCCCGTACTTC
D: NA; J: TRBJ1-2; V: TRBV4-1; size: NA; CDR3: CASSVSRSSFAGYTF; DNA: TGCGCCAGCAGCGTTTCCAGATCTTCTTTTGCCGGCTACACCTTC
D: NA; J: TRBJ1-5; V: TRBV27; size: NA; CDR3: CASSSSGGNNQPQHF; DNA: TGTGCCAGCAGTTCCTCCGGGGGGAACAATCAGCCCCAGCATTTT
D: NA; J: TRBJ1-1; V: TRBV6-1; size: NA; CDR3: CASSVPGLEAFF; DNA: TGTGCCAGCAGTGTGCCGGGGCTGGAGGCTTTCTTT
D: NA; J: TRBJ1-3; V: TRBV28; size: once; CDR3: CASKSRGSLPLTIYF; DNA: TGTGCCAGTAAGAGCCGGGGTTCTCTACCCCTCACCATATATTTT
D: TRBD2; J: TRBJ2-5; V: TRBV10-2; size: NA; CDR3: CASSDLASGSPETQYF; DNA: TGCGCCAGCAGTGACCTAGCTAGCGGGAGCCCAGAGACCCAGTACTTC
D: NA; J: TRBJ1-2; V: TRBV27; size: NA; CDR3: CASSLLGAPGYTF; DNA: TGTGCCAGCAGTCTACTCGGGGCCCCAGGTTACACCTTC
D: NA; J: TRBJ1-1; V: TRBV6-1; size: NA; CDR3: CASSEALNTEAFF; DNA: TGTGCCAGCAGTGAAGCACTGAACACTGAAGCTTTCTTT
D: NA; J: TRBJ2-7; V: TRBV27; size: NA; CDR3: CASTGLYEQYF; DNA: TGTGCCAGCACCGGACTCTACGAGCAGTACTTC
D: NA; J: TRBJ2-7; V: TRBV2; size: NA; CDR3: CASSEGLSRGVYEQYF; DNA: TGTGCCAGCAGTGAAGGGCTGAGCAGGGGAGTTTACGAGCAGTACTTC
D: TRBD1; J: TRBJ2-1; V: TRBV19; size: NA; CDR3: CASSTPGTGGNEQFF; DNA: TGTGCCAGTAGTACTCCCGGGACAGGGGGTAATGAGCAGTTCTTC
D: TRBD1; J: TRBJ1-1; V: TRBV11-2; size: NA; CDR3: CASSLDLGQDTEAFF; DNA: TGTGCCAGCAGCTTAGATCTTGGACAGGACACTGAAGCTTTCTTT
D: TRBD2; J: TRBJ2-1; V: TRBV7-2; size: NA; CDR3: CASSLADRWLAEYNEQFF; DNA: TGTGCCAGCAGCTTAGCAGATCGTTGGCTAGCGGAGTACAATGAGCAGTTCTTC
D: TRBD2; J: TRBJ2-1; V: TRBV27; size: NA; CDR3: CASSHRGSGRNEQFF; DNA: TGTGCCAGCAGCCACCGGGGTAGCGGGAGAAATGAGCAGTTCTTC
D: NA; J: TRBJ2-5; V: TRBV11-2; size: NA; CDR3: CASSLGGAWETQYF; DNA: TGTGCCAGCAGCTTAGGGGGGGCCTGGGAGACCCAGTACTTC
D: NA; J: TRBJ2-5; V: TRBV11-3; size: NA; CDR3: CASSPGRQQETQYF; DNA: TGTGCCAGCAGCCCAGGGAGACAACAAGAGACCCAGTACTTC
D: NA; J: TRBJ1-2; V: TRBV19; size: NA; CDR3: CASRTPKGGYTF; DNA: TGTGCCAGTAGGACCCCGAAGGGCGGCTACACCTTC
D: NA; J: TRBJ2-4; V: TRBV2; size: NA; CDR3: CASRALQDTGKNIQYF; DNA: TGTGCCAGCAGGGCTTTACAGGATACGGGCAAAAACATTCAGTACTTC
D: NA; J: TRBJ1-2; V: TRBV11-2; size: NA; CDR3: CASSLGQYGYTF; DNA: TGTGCCAGCAGCTTAGGACAGTACGGCTACACCTTC
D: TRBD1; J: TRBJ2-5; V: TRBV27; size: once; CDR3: CASSSRTGRETQYF; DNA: TGTGCCAGCAGTTCCCGGACAGGTCGGGAGACCCAGTACTTC
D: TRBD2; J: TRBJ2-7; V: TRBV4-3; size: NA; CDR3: CASSQGPRASGTYEQYF; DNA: TGCGCCAGCAGCCAAGGGCCCAGAGCTAGCGGGACCTACGAGCAGTACTTC
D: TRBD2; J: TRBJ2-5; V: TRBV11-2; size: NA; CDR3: CASSLVASGSGRETQYF; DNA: TGTGCCAGCAGCTTAGTTGCTAGCGGGAGTGGGAGAGAGACCCAGTACTTC
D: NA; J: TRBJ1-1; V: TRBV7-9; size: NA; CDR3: CASSPVGPEAFF; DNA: TGTGCCAGCAGCCCCGTTGGCCCCGAAGCTTTCTTT
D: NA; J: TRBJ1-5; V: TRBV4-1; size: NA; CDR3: CASSQAYSPYQPQHF; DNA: TGCGCCAGCAGCCAAGCTTATTCCCCGTATCAGCCCCAGCATTTT
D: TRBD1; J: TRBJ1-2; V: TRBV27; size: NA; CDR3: CASRIGQGAGYGYTF; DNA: TGTGCCAGCAGGATTGGACAGGGTGCCGGCTATGGCTACACCTTC
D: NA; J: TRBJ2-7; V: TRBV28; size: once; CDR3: CASSLHNYEQYF; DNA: TGTGCCAGCAGTTTACACAACTACGAGCAGTACTTC
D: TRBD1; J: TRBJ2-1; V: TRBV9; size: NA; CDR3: CASSVMAGGRDEQFF; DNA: TGTGCCAGCAGCGTTATGGCAGGGGGTCGGGATGAGCAGTTCTTC
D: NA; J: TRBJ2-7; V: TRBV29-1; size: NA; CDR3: CSVQTDFSYEQYF; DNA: TGCAGCGTCCAGACAGATTTCTCCTACGAGCAGTACTTC
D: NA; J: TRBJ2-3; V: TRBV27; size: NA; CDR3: CASSLLTPGPSTQYF; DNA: TGTGCCAGCAGTTTATTGACTCCGGGACCGAGTACGCAGTATTTT
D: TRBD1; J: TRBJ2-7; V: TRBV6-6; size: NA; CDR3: CASSSQRDSQTYEQYF; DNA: TGTGCCAGCAGTTCCCAACGGGACAGCCAGACCTACGAGCAGTACTTC
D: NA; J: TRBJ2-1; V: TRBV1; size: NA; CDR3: CTSSQDYPGGVQFF; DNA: TGCACCAGCAGCCAAGATTATCCGGGAGGGGTGCAGTTCTTC
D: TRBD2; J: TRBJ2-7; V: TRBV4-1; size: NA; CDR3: CASSQDLTSGTTYEQYF; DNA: TGCGCCAGCAGCCAAGATCTAACTAGCGGGACCACCTACGAGCAGTACTTC
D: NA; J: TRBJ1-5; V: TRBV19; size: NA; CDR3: CATTLTGSQPQHF; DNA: TGTGCCACGACCCTTACAGGAAGTCAGCCCCAGCATTTT
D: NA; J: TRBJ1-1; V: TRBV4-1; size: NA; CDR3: CASSQGRTGYTEAFF; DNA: TGCGCCAGCAGCCAAGGACGGACGGGCTACACTGAAGCTTTCTTT
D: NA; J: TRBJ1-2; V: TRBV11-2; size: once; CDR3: CASSLVRGIGVNYGYTF; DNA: TGTGCCAGCAGCTTAGTAAGGGGGATAGGCGTAAACTATGGCTACACCTTC
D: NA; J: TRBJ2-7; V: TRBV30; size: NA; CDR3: CAWSAGAYEQYF; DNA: TGTGCCTGGAGTGCAGGGGCGTACGAGCAGTACTTC
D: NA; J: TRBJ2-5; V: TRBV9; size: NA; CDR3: CASSPRTGEGSTQYF; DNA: TGTGCCAGCAGCCCTCGTACGGGCGAAGGATCGACCCAGTACTTC
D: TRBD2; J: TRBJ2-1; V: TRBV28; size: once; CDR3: CASSLLASGSNNEQFF; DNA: TGTGCCAGCAGTTTACTGGCTAGCGGGAGCAACAATGAGCAGTTCTTC
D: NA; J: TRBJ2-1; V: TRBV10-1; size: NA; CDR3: CASSGKEARGIEQFF; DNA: TGCGCCAGCAGCGGAAAGGAGGCCAGGGGAATTGAGCAGTTCTTC
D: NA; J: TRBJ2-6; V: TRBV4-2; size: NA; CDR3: CASSQEGSGANVLTF; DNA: TGTGCCAGCAGCCAAGAAGGCTCTGGGGCCAACGTCCTGACTTTC
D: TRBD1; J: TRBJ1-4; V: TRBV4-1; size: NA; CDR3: CASSQVEGADEKLFF; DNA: TGCGCCAGCAGCCAAGTTGAGGGGGCGGATGAAAAACTGTTTTTT
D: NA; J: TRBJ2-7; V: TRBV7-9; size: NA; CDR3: CASSPPREPYEQYF; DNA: TGTGCCAGCAGCCCGCCTAGAGAACCCTACGAGCAGTACTTC
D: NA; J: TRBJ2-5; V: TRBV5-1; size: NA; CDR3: CASSLYGGAGETQYF; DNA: TGCGCCAGCAGCTTGTATGGGGGCGCAGGGGAGACCCAGTACTTC
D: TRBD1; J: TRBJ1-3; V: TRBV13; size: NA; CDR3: CASTQPGGGSEPSGNTIYF; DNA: TGTGCCAGCACTCAACCCGGAGGGGGCAGCGAACCATCGGGAAACACCATATATTTT
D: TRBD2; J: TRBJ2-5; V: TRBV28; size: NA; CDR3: CASSGLAGLQTQYF; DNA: TGTGCCAGCAGCGGACTAGCGGGACTTCAGACCCAGTACTTC
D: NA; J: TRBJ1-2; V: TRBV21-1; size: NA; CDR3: CASSKGFRSYYGYTF; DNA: TGTGCCAGCAGCAAAGGATTTAGGTCTTACTATGGCTACACCTTC
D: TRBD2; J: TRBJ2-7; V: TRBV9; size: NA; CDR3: CASSPGLAGSEQYF; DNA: TGTGCCAGCAGCCCAGGACTAGCGGGCTCCGAGCAGTACTTC
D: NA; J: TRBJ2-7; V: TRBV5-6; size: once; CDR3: CASEGGPSSYEQYF; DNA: TGTGCCAGCGAAGGCGGGCCTAGCTCCTACGAGCAGTACTTC
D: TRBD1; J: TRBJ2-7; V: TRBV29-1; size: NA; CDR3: CSVQGQEYYEQYF; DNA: TGCAGCGTTCAGGGACAGGAGTACTACGAGCAGTACTTC
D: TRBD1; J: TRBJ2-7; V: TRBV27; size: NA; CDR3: CASSFRDRLQGEQYF; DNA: TGTGCCAGCAGTTTCCGGGACAGGCTTCAGGGTGAGCAGTACTTC
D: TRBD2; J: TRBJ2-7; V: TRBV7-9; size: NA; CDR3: CASSPGLAGIYEQYF; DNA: TGTGCCAGCAGCCCCGGACTAGCGGGGATCTACGAGCAGTACTTC
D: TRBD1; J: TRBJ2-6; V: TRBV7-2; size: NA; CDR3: CASSGRDREYSGANVLTF; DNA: TGTGCCAGCAGCGGCCGGGACAGGGAATACTCTGGGGCCAACGTCCTGACTTTC
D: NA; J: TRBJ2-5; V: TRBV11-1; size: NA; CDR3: CASKTAETQYF; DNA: TGTGCCAGCAAGACAGCAGAGACCCAGTACTTC